The next 8 T cell receptor beta chains were all read from a single sample in a study of T cell repertoires in cytomegalovirus infection. TCRdb independently ran MiXCR on the reads; one entry per CDR3 protein. The sample contains over 40,000 distinct CDR3 sequences, about a fifth of which appear only once. These receptors' targets are unknown. The sample was CD8+ T cells from cultured PBMCs, taken from culture after CMV antigen stimulation. The receptors stem from a human donor in good health (CMV status not recorded). Some clones in this sample may be carry-over from other donors' samples.

The table lists this clonotype with many counts. The CDR3 DNA follows: TGTGCCAGCAGTGAGACTAGCGGGAGATCTTATGTCGATGAGCAGTTCTTC. Protein sequence: CASSETSGRSYVDEQFF. This chain links TRBV6-1 with TRBJ2-1; TRBD2 aligns across 12 bases. The CDR3 is 17 residues long. Germline loops: CDR1 MNHNS, CDR2 SASEGT. Trimming removed 3 bases from V and 8 bases from J; junction bases left unmatched: 11.

This clonotype was detected many times. The J gene is TRBJ2-2, the V gene TRBV5-1; D remains ambiguous. Trimming stripped 4 bases from V and 8 bases from J, with 15 bases between. This CDR3 region has 14 residues. Germline CDR1 is SGHRS and CDR2 is YFSETQ. CDR3 protein: CASSANHFSGELFF. The CDR3 nucleotides are TGCGCCAGCAGCGCGAACCACTTTTCGGGGGAGCTGTTTTTT.

This clonotype was observed a few times. The chain links TRBV12-3 or TRBV12-4 to TRBJ2-7, with unresolved D. V lost 4 bases to trimming and J lost 0 bases, with 7 bases between them. The CDR3 covers 13 residues. Here the CDR3 reads CASSYGYSYEQYF. The CDR3 DNA is TGTGCCAGCAGTTACGGCTACTCCTACGAGCAGTACTTC.

This clonotype has only a few counts. The chain employs TRBV2 and TRBJ1-2, with D hard to call. Trimming removed 7 bases at V and 8 bases at J, with 14 bases between. The V gene's germline CDR1 is SNHLY and CDR2 FYNNEI. The CDR3 spans 12 residues. CDR3 residues: CASMGGRGGYTF. The CDR3 DNA reads as TGTGCCAGCATGGGAGGGCGTGGAGGCTACACCTTC.

This clonotype showed up many times. The chain combines TRBV20-1 with TRBJ1-1; D is undetermined. Trimming took 6 bases from V and 2 from J, leaving 16 bases between them. The CDR3 covers 14 residues. Germline CDR1 is DFQATT and CDR2 is SNEGSKA (reference sequence). CDR3 nucleotides: TGCAGTGCCCCACCTCGGAGCCTCAACACTGAAGCTTTCTTT. As protein: CSAPPRSLNTEAFF.

This clonotype came up many times. The CDR3 here is CASSHGTSGGAGTDTQYF. DNA of the CDR3: TGTGCCAGCAGCCACGGGACTAGCGGGGGGGCCGGTACAGATACGCAGTATTTT. The chain employs TRBV7-9 and TRBJ2-3, with 16 bases aligning to TRBD2. This CDR3 has 18 amino acids. In germline, CDR1 is SEHNR, CDR2 FQNEAQ (reference sequence). V gave up 5 bases and J gave up 3 bases; unmatched junction bases: 8.

The CDR3 region is CASSLARGSDGYTF. Here the CDR3 DNA reads TGTGCCAGCAGCTTAGCAAGGGGATCGGACGGCTACACCTTC. The chain employs TRBV7-9 and TRBJ1-2, with a possible D match to TRBD1 (5 bases). Trimming left V 0 bases short and J 8 bases short, with 13 bases between. Germline CDR1 and CDR2: SEHNR and FQNEAQ (reference sequence). This CDR3 is 14 amino acids long.

There are a few counts of this clonotype. The chain is built from TRBV25-1 and TRBJ2-1; TRBD1 matches at 9 bases. Germline trimming cut 1 base from V and 3 bases from J; bases unmatched to any gene: 4. Germline CDR1 and CDR2: MGHDK and SYGVNS. This CDR3 spans 16 amino acids. The CDR3 here is CASSEFGTGIYNEQFF. The CDR3 DNA reads TGTGCCAGCAGTGAATTCGGGACAGGGATCTACAATGAGCAGTTCTTC.